Listed below are T cell receptor beta chains from one sample, sequenced in a study of cytomegalovirus exposure and HLA in healthy donors. TCRdb's copy holds only in-frame clones and misses some; the assay was immunoSEQ multiplex PCR. The sample carries about 170,000 clones, 73% recorded once. Input material: PBMCs. Receptor source: a woman between 18 and 30 years old in good health and CMV-seropositive. CDR3s include the opening cysteine and the closing phenylalanine or tryptophan. Fields, in order: V gene, J gene, clone size, CDR3 length, D gene, CDR3 protein, CDR3 DNA. D genes are given only for firm matches. Size is stated for part of the rows, as once, few or many counts, or as a class when the clone is expanded.

v_call: TRBV9
j_call: TRBJ2-1
clone_size: .
cdr3_length: 16
d_call: TRBD2
cdr3_aa: CASSAGGGSSYNEQFF
cdr3_nt: TGTGCCAGCAGCGCCGGCGGGGGGTCATCCTACAATGAGCAGTTCTTC

v_call: TRBV7-8
j_call: TRBJ1-2
clone_size: few
cdr3_length: 13
d_call: TRBD1
cdr3_aa: CASSRGQGDGYTF
cdr3_nt: TGTGCCAGCTCCAGGGGACAGGGCGATGGCTACACCTTC

v_call: TRBV29-1
j_call: TRBJ2-5
clone_size: .
cdr3_length: 13
d_call: .
cdr3_aa: CSVRWRIQETQYF
cdr3_nt: TGCAGCGTTCGGTGGAGAATTCAAGAGACCCAGTACTTC

v_call: TRBV28
j_call: TRBJ1-1
clone_size: .
cdr3_length: 16
d_call: .
cdr3_aa: CASSPELWTPNTEAFF
cdr3_nt: TGTGCCAGCAGTCCGGAGCTTTGGACTCCGAACACTGAAGCTTTCTTT

v_call: TRBV5-1
j_call: TRBJ2-3
clone_size: .
cdr3_length: 16
d_call: .
cdr3_aa: CASRDGSGTSTDTQYF
cdr3_nt: TGCGCCAGCAGGGACGGGTCGGGGACTAGCACAGATACGCAGTATTTT

v_call: TRBV19
j_call: TRBJ1-5
clone_size: .
cdr3_length: 15
d_call: TRBD1
cdr3_aa: CASSPLDRDNQPQHF
cdr3_nt: TGTGCCAGTAGTCCTCTTGACAGGGACAATCAGCCCCAGCATTTT

v_call: TRBV4-2
j_call: TRBJ2-3
clone_size: .
cdr3_length: 14
d_call: .
cdr3_aa: CASSQETSTDTQYF
cdr3_nt: TGTGCCAGCAGCCAAGAGACAAGCACAGATACGCAGTATTTT

v_call: TRBV19
j_call: TRBJ2-7
clone_size: .
cdr3_length: 16
d_call: TRBD1
cdr3_aa: CASSIRQGLISYEQYF
cdr3_nt: TGTGCCAGTAGTATAAGACAGGGTCTTATCTCCTACGAGCAGTACTTC

v_call: TRBV1
j_call: TRBJ1-2
clone_size: .
cdr3_length: 17
d_call: .
cdr3_aa: CTSSQTCPGTGTYGYTF
cdr3_nt: TGCACCAGCAGCCAAACCTGTCCCGGGACAGGGACCTATGGCTACACCTTC

v_call: TRBV30
j_call: TRBJ2-3
clone_size: .
cdr3_length: 14
d_call: TRBD2
cdr3_aa: CAWSRQAGVDTQYF
cdr3_nt: TGTGCCTGGAGCCGGCAGGCGGGGGTTGATACGCAGTATTTT

v_call: TRBV7-2
j_call: TRBJ1-1
clone_size: once
cdr3_length: 13
d_call: .
cdr3_aa: CASSFRTDAEAFF
cdr3_nt: TGTGCCAGCAGCTTCCGGACAGACGCTGAAGCTTTCTTT

v_call: TRBV7-3
j_call: TRBJ2-3
clone_size: .
cdr3_length: 15
d_call: TRBD2
cdr3_aa: CASSLAGGYTDTQYF
cdr3_nt: TGTGCCAGCAGTTTAGCGGGGGGCTACACAGATACGCAGTATTTT

v_call: TRBV7-9
j_call: TRBJ2-3
clone_size: .
cdr3_length: 15
d_call: .
cdr3_aa: CASSQAGTPTDTQYF
cdr3_nt: TGTGCCAGCAGCCAAGCCGGGACTCCCACAGATACGCAGTATTTT

v_call: TRBV7-3
j_call: TRBJ1-1
clone_size: .
cdr3_length: 14
d_call: .
cdr3_aa: CASSSSRDVTEAFF
cdr3_nt: TGTGCCAGCAGCTCGAGCAGGGATGTCACTGAAGCTTTCTTT

v_call: TRBV5-1
j_call: TRBJ2-1
clone_size: once
cdr3_length: 19
d_call: TRBD2
cdr3_aa: CASSYYRRTSGGPGNEQFF
cdr3_nt: TGCGCCAGCAGCTATTATCGACGGACTAGCGGGGGGCCGGGCAATGAGCAGTTCTTC

v_call: TRBV28
j_call: TRBJ1-2
clone_size: few
cdr3_length: 16
d_call: .
cdr3_aa: CASSPFREARNYGYTF
cdr3_nt: TGTGCCAGCAGTCCCTTCCGGGAGGCCCGTAACTATGGCTACACCTTC

v_call: TRBV5-6
j_call: TRBJ1-4
clone_size: once
cdr3_length: 16
d_call: TRBD1
cdr3_aa: CASSQDRGSPGEKLFF
cdr3_nt: TGTGCCAGCAGTCAGGACAGGGGATCCCCAGGTGAAAAACTGTTTTTT

v_call: TRBV2
j_call: TRBJ2-7
clone_size: few
cdr3_length: 14
d_call: TRBD1
cdr3_aa: CASSDRQGANEQYF
cdr3_nt: TGTGCCAGCAGTGATAGGCAGGGGGCCAACGAGCAGTACTTC

v_call: TRBV4-3
j_call: TRBJ2-3
clone_size: .
cdr3_length: 16
d_call: TRBD2
cdr3_aa: CASSLNLASGTDTQYF
cdr3_nt: TGCGCCAGCAGTCTCAACCTGGCTAGCGGGACAGATACGCAGTATTTT

v_call: TRBV6-5
j_call: TRBJ2-7
clone_size: .
cdr3_length: 14
d_call: .
cdr3_aa: CASRRGPNSYEQYF
cdr3_nt: TGTGCCAGCAGGCGGGGACCGAACTCCTACGAGCAGTACTTC

v_call: TRBV4-1
j_call: TRBJ1-2
clone_size: .
cdr3_length: 14
d_call: TRBD1
cdr3_aa: CASSPGDRGYGYTF
cdr3_nt: TGCGCCAGCAGCCCCGGCGACAGGGGATATGGCTACACCTTC

v_call: TRBV5-1
j_call: TRBJ2-3
clone_size: .
cdr3_length: 15
d_call: TRBD2
cdr3_aa: CASSSSFSGGEAQYF
cdr3_nt: TGCGCCAGCAGCTCCTCTTTTTCGGGGGGTGAGGCGCAGTATTTT

v_call: TRBV2
j_call: TRBJ2-3
clone_size: .
cdr3_length: 15
d_call: .
cdr3_aa: CASSDSGTATDTQYF
cdr3_nt: TGTGCCAGCAGTGATTCGGGTACTGCAACGGATACGCAGTATTTT

v_call: TRBV7-2
j_call: TRBJ1-1
clone_size: .
cdr3_length: 14
d_call: .
cdr3_aa: CASSLGLLNTEAFF
cdr3_nt: TGTGCCAGCAGCCTGGGACTGCTGAACACTGAAGCTTTCTTT

v_call: TRBV5-1
j_call: TRBJ2-2
clone_size: .
cdr3_length: 16
d_call: TRBD1
cdr3_aa: CASSSPAGGLTGELFF
cdr3_nt: TGCGCCAGCAGCTCCCCGGCAGGGGGCCTAACCGGGGAGCTGTTTTTT

v_call: TRBV19
j_call: TRBJ1-3
clone_size: .
cdr3_length: 13
d_call: .
cdr3_aa: CASTSSSGNTIYF
cdr3_nt: TGTGCCAGTACATCGAGCTCTGGAAACACCATATATTTT

v_call: TRBV7-2
j_call: TRBJ1-5
clone_size: .
cdr3_length: 15
d_call: .
cdr3_aa: CASSLGVGRNQPQHF
cdr3_nt: TGTGCCAGCAGCTTAGGGGTGGGGCGCAATCAGCCCCAGCATTTT